The sequence of this TCR beta chain was determined in a study of blood T cell repertoires in COVID-19. For the study at large: Collection of acute and convalescent COVID-19 samples took place in the United States, Italy and Spain.

Method: immunoSEQ multiplex PCR; TCRdb's copy keeps in-frame clones and lacks some. The sample consists of under 150,000 clones, approximately 81% of them appearing once. Participants, about 18 to 100 years old, spanned approximately 25 US areas. V lost 2 bases and J 7 bases, leaving 8 bases between the germline ends. Germline V CDR1 and CDR2: GTSNPN, SVGIG (reference sequence). This CDR3 is 11 amino acids long. This TCR came from a man aged 40-49 years with acute COVID-19. The specimen was PBMCs or T cells enriched from blood (not recorded which). The chain has TRBV30 and TRBJ1-2; D remains ambiguous. The CDR3 DNA sequence: TGTGCCTGGAGTACTAGCCCTGGCTACACCTTC. Its protein is CAWSTSPGYTF.